Each of the 21 T cell receptor beta chains below was sequenced from the same sample in a study of response to subunit inactivated influenza vaccine. One entry per CDR3 protein, called by TCRdb with MiXCR from the RT-PCR reads. Of 500,000 to 550,000 distinct CDR3 sequences in the sample, roughly 8.2% are singletons; the top ten hold under 15%. The sequences come from PBMCs from blood, collected around 25 months after vaccination. Receptors originate from a man between 50 and 69 years old who received an inactivated influenza vaccine.

The chain links TRBV5-5 to TRBJ1-2; D might be TRBD1 (6 bases). The CDR3 is made up of 14 amino acids. Germline assignment: CDR1 SGHKS and CDR2 YYEKEE (reference sequence). V lost 3 bases, J lost 4 bases, and 13 bases lay in between. CDR3 nucleotides: TGTGCCAGCAGCTGGACAGCTACCCCCTATGGCTACACCTTC. Translation gives CASSWTATPYGYTF.

This clonotype has ten or more counts. This chain joins TRBV27 and TRBJ2-1; D remains ambiguous. V lost 6 bases and J 4 bases, leaving 16 bases between the germline ends. The CDR3 spans 15 residues. Looked up from germline, CDR1 is MNHEY and CDR2 is SMNVEV (reference sequence). The CDR3 sequence is CASSPSLPRYNEQFF. DNA for the CDR3: TGTGCCAGCAGCCCAAGCCTTCCCAGGTACAATGAGCAGTTCTTC.

This clonotype was recorded at least ten times. The CDR3 here is CASTVLRNQPQHF. The CDR3 bases are TGTGCCAGCACTGTGTTGCGCAATCAGCCCCAGCATTTT. This rearrangement joins TRBV28 to TRBJ1-5; D ambiguous. There are 13 residues in the CDR3. The V gene's germline CDR1 is MDHEN and CDR2 SYDVKM. Trimming took off 7 bases at V and 2 bases at J, with 9 bases between the two ends.

In DNA form, the CDR3 reads TGCGCCAGCAGCGGAGGACAGGGCTCCTACGAGCAGTACTTC. Protein sequence: CASSGGQGSYEQYF. V usage is TRBV5-1 and J usage is TRBJ2-7, with TRBD1 matching over 8 bases. Germline CDR1 is SGHRS and CDR2 is YFSETQ. V trimming: 4 bases; J trimming: 0 bases; junction bases outside the gene matches: 3. CDR3 length: 14 residues.

The rearrangement joins TRBV12-3 or TRBV12-4 to TRBJ1-2, with TRBD1 as a possible D gene (6 bases). Trimming cost V 0 bases and J 2 bases, with 10 bases left between them. This CDR3 contains 15 residues. The CDR3 loop reads CASSLALTGNYGYTF. The CDR3 DNA follows: TGTGCCAGCAGTTTAGCATTAACAGGGAACTATGGCTACACCTTC.

CDR3: CASSQEDRVNSPLHF. The CDR3 DNA follows: TGTGCCAGCAGCCAAGAGGACAGGGTAAATTCACCCCTCCACTTT. This chain joins TRBV3-1 and TRBJ1-6, with 8 bases that match TRBD1. CDR3 length: 15 residues. Germline CDR1 reads LGHDT; CDR2 reads YNNKEL (reference sequence). The trim removed 0 bases at V and 7 bases at J, leaving 2 bases unmatched.

This chain connects TRBV6-1 to TRBJ1-5; the match to TRBD1 covers 7 bases. Per the germline V gene, CDR1 is MNHNS and CDR2 is SASEGT. Germline trimming cut 6 bases from V and 2 bases from J; bases unmatched to any gene: 7. CDR3 length: 15 residues. The CDR3: CASSRDRAGNQPQHF. CDR3 nucleotide sequence: TGTGCCAGCAGCCGTGACAGGGCTGGCAATCAGCCCCAGCATTTT.

This clonotype was recorded a few times. The chain carries TRBV20-1 and TRBJ2-3, with TRBD2 matching 9 bases. The CDR3 runs 14 residues. Germline CDR1 and CDR2: DFQATT and SNEGSKA (reference sequence). Trimming took 7 bases from V and 3 from J; bases not matched to a gene: 8. CDR3 sequence reads: CSEAPSGMTDTQYF. CDR3 DNA: TGCAGTGAGGCGCCTAGCGGGATGACAGATACGCAGTATTTT.

This clonotype appeared a few times. The chain combines TRBV7-9 with TRBJ2-3; possible D gene TRBD2, 6 bases. Germline assignment: CDR1 SEHNR and CDR2 FQNEAQ (reference sequence). Trimming removed 2 bases at V and 3 bases at J, with 12 bases between. This CDR3 has 15 residues. CDR3 DNA sequence: TGTGCCAGCAGCTTACAACGGGAGAGTACAGATACGCAGTATTTT. Translated: CASSLQRESTDTQYF.

This rearrangement joins TRBV6-1 to TRBJ1-5; TRBD1 might be the D (5 bases). V was pared by 4 bases and J by 7 bases, with 14 bases between. This CDR3 comprises 14 residues. Germline V gene lookup returns CDR1 MNHNS and CDR2 SASEGT. CDR3 nucleotides: TGTGCCAGCAGTGGGGACTCCGGCGGGCAGCCCCAGCATTTT. Translating gives CASSGDSGGQPQHF.

This clonotype was seen at least ten times. V is TRBV10-3 and J is TRBJ2-5; 9 bases line up with TRBD1. Trimming at V came to 8 bases and at J to 5 bases, leaving 15 bases not matched to a gene. Germline CDR1 ENHRY, CDR2 SYGVKD. This CDR3 is 16 amino acids long. CDR3 in amino acids: CAISQPGQGVRETQYF. The CDR3 coding sequence is TGTGCCATCTCACAACCGGGACAGGGTGTGAGGGAGACCCAGTACTTC.

The sample holds a few counts of this clonotype. This chain uses TRBV4-2 with TRBJ1-1, with a weak D call TRBD1 (5 bases). The germline CDR1 and CDR2 sequences are LGHNA and YNFKEQ. The CDR3 sequence is 16 residues long. V shed 1 base and J shed 3 bases, with 15 bases lying between them. The CDR3 DNA reads TGTGCCAGCAGCCAAGTGTGGGCAGGGAGGGACACTGAAGCTTTCTTT. Translating it yields CASSQVWAGRDTEAFF.

V gene TRBV9 combines with J gene TRBJ2-1; 7 nucleotides match TRBD1. Trimming took 0 bases from V and 6 from J; bases not matched to a gene: 6. The CDR3 length is 15 residues. CDR1 and CDR2 (germline): SGDLS, YYNGEE. This chain's CDR3 is CASSVGGGTSNEQFF. In nucleotides, the CDR3 is TGTGCCAGCAGCGTAGGAGGGGGCACTTCCAATGAGCAGTTCTTC.

The sample holds a few counts of this clonotype. The chain employs TRBV12-3 or TRBV12-4 and TRBJ1-5; possible D gene TRBD1, 6 bases. This CDR3 is built from 16 residues. The germline V and J ends were trimmed by 6 bases and 4 bases, with 19 bases remaining between them. Here the CDR3 DNA reads TGTGCCAGCAGGACGGGGGCGGGGGGACTTAATCAGCCCCAGCATTTT. Amino acids: CASRTGAGGLNQPQHF.

A remark on this clonotype: One end of the junction does not line up with germline, which may come from a read error. The chain carries TRBV7-7 and TRBJ1-1, with TRBD1 as a possible D gene (5 bases). The CDR3 is made up of 13 amino acids. Germline V gives CDR1 SSHAT, CDR2 FNYEAQ (reference sequence). In DNA, the CDR3 is TGTGCTAGCAGCCCTACAGGTTGGTCTGAAGCTTTCTTT. Translating it yields CASSPTGWSEAFF.

V and J are TRBV28 and TRBJ2-2, with 7 bases aligning to TRBD1. V gave up 7 bases and J gave up 8 bases; unmatched junction bases: 10. Per the germline V gene, CDR1 is MDHEN and CDR2 is SYDVKM. The CDR3 runs 14 residues. The CDR3 spells CASTRTGGIGELFF. The CDR3 DNA is TGTGCCAGCACCAGGACAGGAGGAATAGGGGAGCTGTTTTTT. Full variable domain (rest looked up from reference TRBV28 and TRBJ2-2): DVKVTQSSRYLVKRTGEKVFLECVQDMDHENMFWYRQDPGLGLRLIYFSYDVKMKEKGDIPEGYSVSREKKERFSLILESASTNQTSMYLCASTRTGGIGELFFGEGSRLTVL.

Of note for this clonotype: Relative to the germline gene, one junction end is altered; a read error may explain this. The chain recombines TRBV5-5 with TRBJ2-2; 10 bases fit TRBD1. This CDR3 comprises 16 residues. CDR1 and CDR2 (germline): SGHKS, YYEKEE (reference sequence). CDR3 sequence: CASSLDRGAVTGELFF. The CDR3 coding sequence is TGTGCAAGCAGCTTGGACAGGGGGGCAGTGACCGGGGAGCTGTTTTTT.

The table lists this clonotype with a few counts. The rearrangement joins TRBV10-1 to TRBJ2-1; D may correspond to TRBD1 or TRBD2 (5 bases each). CDR3 size: 14 residues. Trimming removed 2 bases from V and 1 base from J, with 6 bases in between. The V gene's germline CDR1 is WNHNN and CDR2 SYGVQD (reference sequence). The CDR3 DNA sequence: TGCGCCAGCAGTGAGGGGGGATCCTACAATGAGCAGTTCTTC. Amino acid sequence: CASSEGGSYNEQFF.

This clonotype was picked up many times. This chain connects TRBV4-3 to TRBJ2-7, with TRBD1 matching over 8 bases. The CDR3 is made up of 15 amino acids. J gave up 1 base and V 0 bases, and 2 bases lay outside the gene matches. Per germline, CDR1 LGHNA and CDR2 YSLEER. CDR3 region: CASSQDNRGSYEQYF. CDR3 sequence (DNA): TGCGCCAGCAGCCAAGATAACAGGGGGTCCTACGAGCAGTACTTC.

This sequence joins TRBV7-2 and TRBJ2-3; 8 bases are a match to TRBD2. Germline loops: CDR1 SGHTA, CDR2 FQGNSA. Germline trimming cut 0 bases from V and 7 bases from J; bases unmatched to any gene: 3. CDR3 size: 14 residues. CDR3 residues: CASSLAGGANTQYF. The CDR3 nucleotides read TGTGCCAGCAGCTTAGCCGGGGGGGCGAATACGCAGTATTTT.

This clonotype was picked up a small number of times. The chain is built from TRBV7-2 and TRBJ1-1, with D possibly TRBD1 on 6 matching bases. Looked up from germline, CDR1 is SGHTA and CDR2 is FQGNSA. The CDR3 spans 14 residues. V shed 4 bases and J shed 1 base, with 10 bases lying between them. The CDR3 is CASSYMTGNTEAFF. The CDR3 nucleotides read TGTGCCAGCAGCTATATGACAGGGAACACTGAAGCTTTCTTT. The full variable domain, completed using reference TRBV7-2 and TRBJ1-1, is GAGVSQSPSNKVTEKGKDVELRCDPISGHTALYWYRQSLGQGLEFLIYFQGNSAPDKSGLPSDRFSAERTGGSVSTLTIQRTQQEDSAVYLCASSYMTGNTEAFFGQGTRLTVV.